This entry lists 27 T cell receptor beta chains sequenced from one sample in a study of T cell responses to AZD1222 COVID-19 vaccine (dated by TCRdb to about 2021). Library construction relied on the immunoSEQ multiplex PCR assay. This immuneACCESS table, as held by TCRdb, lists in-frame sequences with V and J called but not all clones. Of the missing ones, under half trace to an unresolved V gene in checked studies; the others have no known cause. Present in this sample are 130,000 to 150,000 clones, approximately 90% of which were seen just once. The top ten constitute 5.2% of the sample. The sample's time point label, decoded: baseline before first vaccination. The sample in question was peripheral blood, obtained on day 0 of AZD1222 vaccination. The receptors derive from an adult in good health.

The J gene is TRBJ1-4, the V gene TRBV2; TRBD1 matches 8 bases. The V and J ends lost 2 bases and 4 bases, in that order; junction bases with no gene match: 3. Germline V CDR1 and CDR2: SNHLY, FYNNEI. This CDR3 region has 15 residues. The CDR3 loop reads CASSESGGVNEKLFF. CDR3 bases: TGTGCCAGCAGTGAATCAGGGGGCGTTAATGAAAAACTGTTTTTT. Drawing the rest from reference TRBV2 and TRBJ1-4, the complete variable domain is EPEVTQTPSHQVTQMGQEVILRCVPISNHLYFYWYRQILGQKVEFLVSFYNNEISEKSEIFDDQFSVERPDGSNFTLKIRSTKLEDSAMYFCASSESGGVNEKLFFGSGTQLSVL.

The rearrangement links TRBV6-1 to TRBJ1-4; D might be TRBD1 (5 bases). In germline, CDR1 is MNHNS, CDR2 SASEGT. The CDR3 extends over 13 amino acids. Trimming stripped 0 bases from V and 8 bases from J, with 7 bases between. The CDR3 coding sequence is TGTGCCAGCAGTGAAGCGGGGGAAGAAAAACTGTTTTTT. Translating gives CASSEAGEEKLFF.

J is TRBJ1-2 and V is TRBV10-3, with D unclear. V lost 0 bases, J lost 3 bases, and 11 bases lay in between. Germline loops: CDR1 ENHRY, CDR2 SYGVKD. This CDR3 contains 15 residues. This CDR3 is CAISESQRVDYGYTF. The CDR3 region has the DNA TGTGCCATCAGTGAGTCCCAAAGGGTGGACTATGGCTACACCTTC.

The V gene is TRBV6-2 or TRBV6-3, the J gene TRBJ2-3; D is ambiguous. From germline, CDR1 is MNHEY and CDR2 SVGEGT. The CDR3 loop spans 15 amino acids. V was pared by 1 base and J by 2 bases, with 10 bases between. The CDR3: CASSYWQAATDTQYF. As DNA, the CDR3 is TGTGCCAGCAGTTACTGGCAGGCAGCCACAGATACGCAGTATTTT.

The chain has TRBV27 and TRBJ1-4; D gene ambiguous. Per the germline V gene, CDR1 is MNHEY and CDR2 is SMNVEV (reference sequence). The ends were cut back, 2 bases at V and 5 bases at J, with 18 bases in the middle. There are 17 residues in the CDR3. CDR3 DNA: TGTGCCAGCAGTTTAATCCCTTCACCACAACTAAATGAAAAACTGTTTTTT. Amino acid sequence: CASSLIPSPQLNEKLFF.

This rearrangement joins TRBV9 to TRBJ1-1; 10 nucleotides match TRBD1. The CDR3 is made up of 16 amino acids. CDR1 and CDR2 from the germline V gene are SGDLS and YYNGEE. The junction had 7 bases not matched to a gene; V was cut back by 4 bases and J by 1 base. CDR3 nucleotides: TGTGCCAGCAGCCCTCGGACAGGGGGGACGAACACTGAAGCTTTCTTT. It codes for CASSPRTGGTNTEAFF. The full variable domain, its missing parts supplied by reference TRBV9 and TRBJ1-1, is DSGVTQTPKHLITATGQRVTLRCSPRSGDLSVYWYQQSLDQGLQFLIQYYNGEERAKGNILERFSAQQFPDLHSELNLSSLELGDSALYFCASSPRTGGTNTEAFFGQGTRLTVV.

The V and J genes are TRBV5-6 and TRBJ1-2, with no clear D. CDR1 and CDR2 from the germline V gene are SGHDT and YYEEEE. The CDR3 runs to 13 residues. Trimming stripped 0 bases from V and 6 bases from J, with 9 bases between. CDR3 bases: TGTGCCAGCAGCTTGGGAACTCGCCATGGCTACACCTTC. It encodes CASSLGTRHGYTF.

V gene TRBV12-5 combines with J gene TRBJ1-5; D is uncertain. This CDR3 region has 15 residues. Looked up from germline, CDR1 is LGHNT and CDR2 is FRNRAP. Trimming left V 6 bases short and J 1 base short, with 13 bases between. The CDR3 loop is CASGTTDLSNQPQHF. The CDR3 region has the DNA TGTGCTAGTGGGACGACGGATCTAAGCAATCAGCCCCAGCATTTT.

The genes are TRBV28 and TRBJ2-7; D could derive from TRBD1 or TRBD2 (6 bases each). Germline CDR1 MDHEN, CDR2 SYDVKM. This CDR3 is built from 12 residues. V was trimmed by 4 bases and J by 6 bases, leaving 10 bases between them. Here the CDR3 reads CASSSGALEQYF. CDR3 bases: TGTGCCAGCAGTTCGGGGGCTCTCGAGCAGTACTTC.

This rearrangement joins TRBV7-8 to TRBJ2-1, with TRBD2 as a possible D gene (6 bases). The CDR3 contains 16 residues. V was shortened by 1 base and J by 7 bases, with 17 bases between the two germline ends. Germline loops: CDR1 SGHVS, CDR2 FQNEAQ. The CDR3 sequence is CASSLVGREATNEQFF. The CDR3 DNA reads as TGTGCCAGCAGCTTAGTGGGCAGGGAGGCAACAAATGAGCAGTTCTTC.

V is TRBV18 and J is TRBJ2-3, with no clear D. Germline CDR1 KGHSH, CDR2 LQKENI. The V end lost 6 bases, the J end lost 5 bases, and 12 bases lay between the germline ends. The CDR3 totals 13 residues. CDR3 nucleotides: TGTGCCAGCTCCGACACGGTGGGAGATACGCAGTATTTT. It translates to CASSDTVGDTQYF.

CDR3 coding DNA: TGTGCCAGCAGCTTAGATCTAGCCAAAAACATTCAGTACTTC. Protein sequence: CASSLDLAKNIQYF. The chain combines TRBV7-9 with TRBJ2-4; D is unclear. This CDR3 has 14 amino acids. V was cut by 1 base and J by 0 bases, with 4 bases left in between. Germline assignment: CDR1 SEHNR and CDR2 FQNEAQ (reference sequence).

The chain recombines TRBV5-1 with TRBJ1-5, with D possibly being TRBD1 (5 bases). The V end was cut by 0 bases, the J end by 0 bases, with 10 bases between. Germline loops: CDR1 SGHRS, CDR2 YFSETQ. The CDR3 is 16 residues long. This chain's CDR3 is CASSLGTSSSNQPQHF. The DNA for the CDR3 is TGCGCCAGCAGCTTGGGGACAAGTTCTAGCAATCAGCCCCAGCATTTT.

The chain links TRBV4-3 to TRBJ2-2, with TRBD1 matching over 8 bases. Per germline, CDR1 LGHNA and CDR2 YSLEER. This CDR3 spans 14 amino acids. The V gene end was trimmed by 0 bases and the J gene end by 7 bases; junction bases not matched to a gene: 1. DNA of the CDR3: TGCGCCAGCAGCCAAGACAGGGGGCTCGGGGAGCTGTTTTTT. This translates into CASSQDRGLGELFF.

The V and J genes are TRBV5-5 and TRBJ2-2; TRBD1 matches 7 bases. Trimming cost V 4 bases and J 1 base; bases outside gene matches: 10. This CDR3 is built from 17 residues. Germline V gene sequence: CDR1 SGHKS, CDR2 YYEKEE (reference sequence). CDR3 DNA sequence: TGTGCCAGCAGCCCGACGCCCGGACAGGTGAACACCGGGGAGCTGTTTTTT. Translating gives CASSPTPGQVNTGELFF. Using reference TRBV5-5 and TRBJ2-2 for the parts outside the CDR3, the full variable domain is DAGVTQSPTHLIKTRGQQVTLRCSPISGHKSVSWYQQVLGQGPQFIFQYYEKEERGRGNFPDRFSARQFPNYSSELNVNALLLGDSALYLCASSPTPGQVNTGELFFGEGSRLTVL.

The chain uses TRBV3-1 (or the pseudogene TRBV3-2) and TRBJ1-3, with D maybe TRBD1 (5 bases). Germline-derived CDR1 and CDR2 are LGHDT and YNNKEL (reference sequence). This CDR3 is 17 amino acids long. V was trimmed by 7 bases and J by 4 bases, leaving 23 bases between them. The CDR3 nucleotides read TGTGCCAGCATCCCTAACTGGCCCGGGACGGGGGGAAACACCATATATTTT. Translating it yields CASIPNWPGTGGNTIYF.

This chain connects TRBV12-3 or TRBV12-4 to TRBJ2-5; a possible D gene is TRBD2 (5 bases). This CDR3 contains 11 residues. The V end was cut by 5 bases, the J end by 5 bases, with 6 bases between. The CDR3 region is CASSRGETQYF. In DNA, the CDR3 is TGTGCCAGCAGTCGCGGGGAGACCCAGTACTTC.

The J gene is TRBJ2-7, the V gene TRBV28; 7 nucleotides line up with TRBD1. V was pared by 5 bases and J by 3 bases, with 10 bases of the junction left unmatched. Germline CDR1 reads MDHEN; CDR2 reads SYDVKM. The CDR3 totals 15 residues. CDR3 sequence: CASSGHDRVIYEQYF. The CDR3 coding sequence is TGTGCCAGCAGTGGGCACGACAGGGTTATCTACGAGCAGTACTTC.

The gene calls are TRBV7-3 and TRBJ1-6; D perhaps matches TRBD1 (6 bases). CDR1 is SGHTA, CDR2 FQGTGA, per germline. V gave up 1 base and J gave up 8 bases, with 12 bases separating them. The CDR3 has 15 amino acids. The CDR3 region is CASSLSGTIDSPLHF. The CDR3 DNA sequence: TGTGCCAGCAGCTTAAGTGGGACAATTGATTCACCCCTCCACTTT.

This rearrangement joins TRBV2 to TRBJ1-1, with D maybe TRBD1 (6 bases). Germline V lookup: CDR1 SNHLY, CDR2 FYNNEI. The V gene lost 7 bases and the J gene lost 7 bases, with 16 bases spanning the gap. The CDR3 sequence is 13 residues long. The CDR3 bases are TGTGCCAGCACCAAAGGACAGCAAGTTGAAGCTTTCTTT. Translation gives CASTKGQQVEAFF.

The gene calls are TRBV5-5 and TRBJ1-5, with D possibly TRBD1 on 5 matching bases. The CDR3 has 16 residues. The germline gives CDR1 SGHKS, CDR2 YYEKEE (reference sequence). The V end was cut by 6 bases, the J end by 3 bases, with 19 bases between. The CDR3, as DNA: TGTGCCAGCAATGTGGGGACTCCCCCTTCCAATCAGCCCCAGCATTTT. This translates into CASNVGTPPSNQPQHF. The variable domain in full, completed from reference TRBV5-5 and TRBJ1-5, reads DAGVTQSPTHLIKTRGQQVTLRCSPISGHKSVSWYQQVLGQGPQFIFQYYEKEERGRGNFPDRFSARQFPNYSSELNVNALLLGDSALYLCASNVGTPPSNQPQHFGDGTRLSIL.

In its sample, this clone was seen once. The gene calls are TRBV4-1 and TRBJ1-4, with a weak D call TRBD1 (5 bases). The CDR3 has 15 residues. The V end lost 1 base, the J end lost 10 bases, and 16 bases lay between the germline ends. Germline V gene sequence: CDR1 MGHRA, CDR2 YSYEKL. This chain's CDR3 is CASSQGGEGSTKLFF. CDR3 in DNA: TGCGCCAGCAGCCAAGGGGGCGAGGGTTCGACAAAACTGTTTTTT.

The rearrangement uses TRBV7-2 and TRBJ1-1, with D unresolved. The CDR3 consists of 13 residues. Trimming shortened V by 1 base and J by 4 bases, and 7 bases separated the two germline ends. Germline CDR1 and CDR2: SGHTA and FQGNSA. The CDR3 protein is CASSLEEFTEAFF. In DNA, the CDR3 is TGTGCCAGCAGCTTAGAAGAGTTCACTGAAGCTTTCTTT.

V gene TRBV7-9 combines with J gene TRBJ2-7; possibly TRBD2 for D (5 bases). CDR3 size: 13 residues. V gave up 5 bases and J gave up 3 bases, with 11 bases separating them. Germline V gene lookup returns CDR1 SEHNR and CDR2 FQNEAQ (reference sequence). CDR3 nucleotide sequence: TGTGCCAGCAGCACCGGGGTGCGCTACGAGCAGTACTTC. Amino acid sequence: CASSTGVRYEQYF.

The CDR3 spells CASSLTGVYNEQFF. The CDR3 nucleotides are TGTGCCAGCAGCCTAACAGGGGTCTACAATGAGCAGTTCTTC. The chain is built from TRBV7-2 and TRBJ2-1, with 7 positions matching TRBD1. CDR3 length: 14 residues. The germline gives CDR1 SGHTA, CDR2 FQGNSA. V was clipped by 5 bases and J by 3 bases; unmatched bases: 4. The full variable domain, in which reference TRBV7-2 and TRBJ2-1 provide the parts outside the CDR3, is GAGVSQSPSNKVTEKGKDVELRCDPISGHTALYWYRQSLGQGLEFLIYFQGNSAPDKSGLPSDRFSAERTGGSVSTLTIQRTQQEDSAVYLCASSLTGVYNEQFFGPGTRLTVL.

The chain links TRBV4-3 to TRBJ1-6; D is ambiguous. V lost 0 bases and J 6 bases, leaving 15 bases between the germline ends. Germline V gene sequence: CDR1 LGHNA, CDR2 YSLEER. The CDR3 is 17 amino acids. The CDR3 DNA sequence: TGCGCCAGCAGCCAAGAGTCGATTAGGGTGGCTAATTCACCCCTCCACTTT. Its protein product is CASSQESIRVANSPLHF.

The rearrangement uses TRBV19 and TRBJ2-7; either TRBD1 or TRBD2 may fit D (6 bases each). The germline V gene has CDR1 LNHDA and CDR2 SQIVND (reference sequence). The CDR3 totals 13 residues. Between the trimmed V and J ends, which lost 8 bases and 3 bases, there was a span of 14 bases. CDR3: CASGGGGHYEQYF. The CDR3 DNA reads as TGTGCCAGTGGAGGAGGGGGGCACTACGAGCAGTACTTC.